These 22 T cell receptor beta chains share one sample of origin, sequenced in a study of blood T cell repertoires in COVID-19. TCRdb's copy holds only in-frame clones and misses some; the assay was immunoSEQ multiplex PCR. The data contain 100,000 to 150,000 clones, approximately 88% of them singletons. The sample comprised peripheral blood. These receptors were obtained from an elderly woman with acute or convalescent COVID-19.

A few counts support this clone. The CDR3 DNA reads TGTGCCAGCAGTGCGGCTATGGGGGGGCGCACCTACGAGCAGTACTTC. This gives the protein CASSAAMGGRTYEQYF. The chain couples TRBV25-1 to TRBJ2-7; D may be TRBD2 (7 bases). This CDR3 comprises 16 residues. V lost 4 bases to trimming and J lost 2 bases, with 18 bases between them. Germline loops: CDR1 MGHDK, CDR2 SYGVNS.

The rearrangement links TRBV5-6 to TRBJ1-2, with no clear D. This CDR3 contains 12 residues. Trimming cost V 0 bases and J 6 bases, with 6 bases left between them. CDR1 SGHDT and CDR2 YYEEEE come from the germline V gene. The CDR3 DNA reads TGTGCCAGCAGCTTGGACTCCCATGGCTACACCTTC. Translation: CASSLDSHGYTF.

This rearrangement joins TRBV19 to TRBJ2-7; no reliable D call. The CDR3 has 11 amino acids. The V gene's germline CDR1 is LNHDA and CDR2 SQIVND (reference sequence). The germline V and J ends were trimmed by 8 bases and 2 bases, with 7 bases remaining between them. The CDR3 nucleotides read TGTGCCAGTCGTCTTACCTACGAGCAGTACTTC. This sequence encodes CASRLTYEQYF.

This clone was observed once. This sequence joins TRBV6-5 and TRBJ2-7; the match to TRBD1 covers 10 bases. The CDR3 covers 14 residues. Germline trimming cut 8 bases from V and 3 bases from J; bases unmatched to any gene: 7. The germline CDR1 and CDR2 sequences are MNHEY and SVGAGI. The CDR3 nucleotides are TGTGCCAGCGGGGGGGACAGGGGCAGCTACGAGCAGTACTTC. Translated, it gives CASGGDRGSYEQYF.

This chain connects TRBV5-1 to TRBJ2-5; 9 bases agree with TRBD1. CDR1 and CDR2 from the germline V gene are SGHRS and YFSETQ. CDR3 length equals 16 residues. V was clipped by 0 bases and J by 3 bases; unmatched bases: 6. In nucleotides, the CDR3 is TGCGCCAGCAGCTTGGCGGACGGGACAGGGAAAGAGACCCAGTACTTC. It specifies CASSLADGTGKETQYF. Combining the CDR3 with reference TRBV5-1 and TRBJ2-5 gives the whole variable domain KAGVTQTPRYLIKTRGQQVTLSCSPISGHRSVSWYQQTPGQGLQFLFEYFSETQRNKGNFPGRFSGRQFSNSRSEMNVSTLELGDSALYLCASSLADGTGKETQYFGPGTRLLVL.

This chain connects TRBV15 to TRBJ1-5, with D perhaps TRBD1 (6 bases). Germline values: CDR1 LNHNV, CDR2 YYDKDF (reference sequence). Between the trimmed V and J ends, which lost 0 bases and 12 bases, there was a span of 12 bases. The length of the CDR3 is 13 residues. CDR3 DNA sequence: TGTGCCACCAGCAGAGATTGGACAGTCCTCCAGCATTTT. This codes for CATSRDWTVLQHF.

This clone has only one observation. The V and J genes are TRBV11-3 and TRBJ2-5, with no clear D. The V gene lost 0 bases and the J gene lost 2 bases, with 10 bases spanning the gap. Germline values: CDR1 SGHNT, CDR2 YENEEA. This CDR3 has 15 amino acids. The CDR3 DNA reads as TGTGCCAGCAGCTTAGAGGCGGTGAAGCAAGAGACCCAGTACTTC. Its protein is CASSLEAVKQETQYF.

This chain joins TRBV11-2 and TRBJ1-4; maybe TRBD1 (6 bases). V was trimmed by 5 bases and J by 3 bases, leaving 10 bases between them. CDR1 and CDR2 (germline): SGHAT, FQNNGV. This CDR3 is 14 amino acids long. CDR3 protein: CASSPRQANEKLFF. The CDR3 nucleotides read TGTGCCAGCAGCCCAAGACAGGCTAATGAAAAACTGTTTTTT.

The J gene is TRBJ2-3, the V gene TRBV9; TRBD2 matches at 16 bases. J gave up 1 base and V 4 bases, and 9 bases lay outside the gene matches. Germline CDR1 SGDLS, CDR2 YYNGEE. The CDR3 extends over 19 amino acids. The chain's CDR3 is CASSRRPGLAGGGTDTQYF. DNA of the CDR3: TGTGCCAGCAGCCGACGACCGGGACTAGCGGGAGGGGGCACAGATACGCAGTATTTT.

The V gene is TRBV19, the J gene TRBJ1-2; 9 nucleotides agree with TRBD1. With V trimmed by 5 bases and J by 2 bases, 9 bases remained unmatched. Germline assignment: CDR1 LNHDA and CDR2 SQIVND (reference sequence). The CDR3 has 16 residues. The CDR3 coding sequence is TGTGCCAGTAGTCCGGGACAGGGAAGGAGAAACTATGGCTACACCTTC. It encodes CASSPGQGRRNYGYTF.

The rearrangement uses TRBV7-9 and TRBJ2-7; no clear D. V lost 2 bases and J lost 2, with 7 bases in between. Looked up from germline, CDR1 is SEHNR and CDR2 is FQNEAQ (reference sequence). CDR3 length: 13 amino acids. The CDR3 spells CASSLSQTYEQYF. In DNA, the CDR3 is TGTGCCAGCAGCTTATCTCAGACCTACGAGCAGTACTTC.

The chain combines TRBV19 with TRBJ1-2, with D maybe TRBD1 (5 bases). The CDR3 contains 15 residues. V shed 5 bases and J shed 0 bases, with 13 bases lying between them. Germline values: CDR1 LNHDA, CDR2 SQIVND (reference sequence). The CDR3 nucleotides read TGTGCCAGTAGTCGTGGGACTGCCACTAACTATGGCTACACCTTC. Its protein product is CASSRGTATNYGYTF.

The genes are TRBV6-5 and TRBJ2-2; 8 positions agree with TRBD1. Germline assignment: CDR1 MNHEY and CDR2 SVGAGI. Germline trimming cut 4 bases from V and 13 bases from J; bases unmatched to any gene: 8. This CDR3 has 13 residues. The CDR3 coding sequence is TGTGCCAGCAGTTTCGGCCGGACAGGGTGGCTGTTTTTT. Its protein product is CASSFGRTGWLFF.

The chain uses TRBV27 and TRBJ2-1, with D possibly TRBD1 on 6 matching bases. CDR1 is MNHEY and CDR2 is SMNVEV in the germline V gene (reference sequence). Deletions cut 4 bases from V and 4 bases from J, with 17 bases between. The CDR3 has 16 amino acids. CDR3 in amino acids: CASSSFSGQPYNEQFF. CDR3 nucleotides: TGTGCCAGCAGTTCATTTTCCGGACAGCCTTACAATGAGCAGTTCTTC.

The J gene is TRBJ2-1, the V gene TRBV14, with TRBD2 matching over 7 bases. Germline assignment: CDR1 SGHDN and CDR2 FVKESK. Trimming at V came to 0 bases and at J to 5 bases, leaving 4 bases not matched to a gene. The CDR3 is made up of 15 amino acids. CDR3 DNA sequence: TGTGCCAGCAGCCAAGATCAGGGAGGGAACAATGAGCAGTTCTTC. Its translation: CASSQDQGGNNEQFF.

This chain joins TRBV9 and TRBJ2-3; TRBD1 matches at 10 bases. Germline trimming cut 3 bases from V and 4 bases from J; bases unmatched to any gene: 14. There are 18 residues in the CDR3. From germline, CDR1 is SGDLS and CDR2 YYNGEE. CDR3 DNA: TGTGCCAGCAGCGCCCGAGGGGGGGACAGGGGTCTCGCAGATACGCAGTATTTT. Its protein product is CASSARGGDRGLADTQYF.

The CDR3 DNA reads as TGTGCCAGCAGCCCACGGGGGGGGAATAAGAACACTGAAGCTTTCTTT. Translated, it gives CASSPRGGNKNTEAFF. This chain joins TRBV7-8 and TRBJ1-1; D may be TRBD1 (5 bases). CDR1 and CDR2 (germline): SGHVS, FQNEAQ. CDR3 size: 16 residues. V was trimmed by 5 bases and J by 1 base, leaving 17 bases between them.

The chain recombines TRBV20-1 with TRBJ2-5; the match to TRBD2 covers 8 bases. With 3 bases clipped from V and 4 bases from J, the junction kept 4 bases outside the gene matches. The length of the CDR3 is 13 residues. CDR1 is DFQATT, CDR2 SNEGSKA, per germline (reference sequence). CDR3 in DNA: TGCAGTGCTAGTGCCGGGACTAGAGAGACCCAGTACTTC. Translation: CSASAGTRETQYF.

This sequence joins TRBV30 and TRBJ2-1; D might be TRBD2 (5 bases). CDR1 and CDR2 from the germline V gene are GTSNPN and SVGIG (reference sequence). The CDR3 is 13 residues long. V was cut by 1 base and J by 7 bases, with 11 bases left in between. DNA for the CDR3: TGTGCCTGGAGTGCGCGCTCGGGGAATGAGCAGTTCTTC. Amino acids: CAWSARSGNEQFF.

The V and J genes are TRBV7-2 and TRBJ2-7; 8 bases line up with TRBD2. The CDR3 consists of 14 residues. J gave up 5 bases and V 1 base, and 4 bases lay outside the gene matches. Germline V gene data show CDR1 as SGHTA and CDR2 as FQGNSA. DNA for the CDR3: TGTGCCAGCAGCTTAGTGGGGACTAGAGACGAGCAGTACTTC. Protein: CASSLVGTRDEQYF.

The chain is built from TRBV29-1 and TRBJ2-1; D is perhaps TRBD2 (6 bases). The ends were cut back, 7 bases at V and 9 bases at J, with 25 bases in the middle. Germline values: CDR1 SQVTM, CDR2 ANQGSEA. The CDR3 runs to 15 residues. CDR3 nucleotides: TGCAGCGCCCCAAGGGTCGGGACTTCAGGGACTGAGCAGTTCTTC. Amino acids: CSAPRVGTSGTEQFF.

The chain uses TRBV5-1 and TRBJ2-2, with a tentative D call TRBD1 (5 bases). Germline CDR1 reads SGHRS; CDR2 reads YFSETQ. This CDR3 comprises 12 residues. The V end was cut by 1 base, the J end by 9 bases, with 7 bases between. CDR3 in amino acids: CASSLKDRELFF. The CDR3 nucleotides read TGCGCCAGCAGCTTGAAGGACAGGGAGCTGTTTTTT.